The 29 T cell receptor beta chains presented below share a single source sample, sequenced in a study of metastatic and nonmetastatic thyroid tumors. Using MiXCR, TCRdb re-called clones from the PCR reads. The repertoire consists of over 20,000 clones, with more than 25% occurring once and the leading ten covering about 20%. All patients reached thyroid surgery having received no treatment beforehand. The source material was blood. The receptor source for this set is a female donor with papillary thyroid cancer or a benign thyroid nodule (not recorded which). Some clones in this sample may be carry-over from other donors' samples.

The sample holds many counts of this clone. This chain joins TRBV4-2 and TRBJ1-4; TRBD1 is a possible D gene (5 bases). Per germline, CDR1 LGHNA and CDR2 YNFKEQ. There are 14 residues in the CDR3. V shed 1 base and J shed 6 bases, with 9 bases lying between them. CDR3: CASSQGGVDEKLFF. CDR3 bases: TGTGCCAGCAGCCAAGGGGGGGTCGATGAAAAACTGTTTTTT.

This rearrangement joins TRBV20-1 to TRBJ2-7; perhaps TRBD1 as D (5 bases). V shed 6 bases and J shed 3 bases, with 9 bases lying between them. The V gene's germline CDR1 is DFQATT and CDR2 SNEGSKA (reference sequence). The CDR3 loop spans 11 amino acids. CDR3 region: CSALQGYEQYF. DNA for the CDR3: TGCAGTGCCCTCCAGGGCTACGAGCAGTACTTC.

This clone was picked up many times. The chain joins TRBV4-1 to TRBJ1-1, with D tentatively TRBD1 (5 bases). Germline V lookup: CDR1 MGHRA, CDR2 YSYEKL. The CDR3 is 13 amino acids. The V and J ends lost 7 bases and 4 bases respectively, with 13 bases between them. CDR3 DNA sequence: TGCGCCAGCAAGGGGTCAGGGATCACTGAAGCTTTCTTT. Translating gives CASKGSGITEAFF.

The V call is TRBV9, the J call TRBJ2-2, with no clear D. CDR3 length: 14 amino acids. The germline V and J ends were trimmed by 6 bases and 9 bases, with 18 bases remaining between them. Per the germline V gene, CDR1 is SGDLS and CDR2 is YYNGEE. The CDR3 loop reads CASMRSPVTWELFF. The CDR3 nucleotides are TGTGCCAGCATGAGGAGCCCTGTTACGTGGGAGCTGTTTTTT.

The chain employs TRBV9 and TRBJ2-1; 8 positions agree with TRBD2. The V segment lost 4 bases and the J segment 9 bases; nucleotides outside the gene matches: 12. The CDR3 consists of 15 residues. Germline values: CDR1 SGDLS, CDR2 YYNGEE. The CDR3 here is CASSSPGLGIREQFF. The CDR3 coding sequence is TGTGCCAGCAGCTCACCGGGACTAGGTATCCGTGAGCAGTTCTTC.

CDR3 nucleotide sequence: TGCAGTGCTAGAGATTTGGGGGGCCGGGAAGAGACCCAGTACTTC. Translation: CSARDLGGREETQYF. V usage is TRBV20-1 and J usage is TRBJ2-5; D could derive from TRBD1 or TRBD2 (6 bases each). CDR1 and CDR2 from the germline V gene are DFQATT and SNEGSKA (reference sequence). Trimming removed 0 bases at V and 3 bases at J, with 14 bases between. The CDR3 is made up of 15 amino acids.

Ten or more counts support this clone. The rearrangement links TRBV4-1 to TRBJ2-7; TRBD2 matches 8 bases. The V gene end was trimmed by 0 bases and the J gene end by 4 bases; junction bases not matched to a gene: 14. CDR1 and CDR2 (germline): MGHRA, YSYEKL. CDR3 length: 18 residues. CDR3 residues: CASSQEPGGGLVAYEQYF. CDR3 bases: TGCGCCAGCAGCCAAGAACCCGGGGGGGGCCTTGTAGCGTACGAGCAGTACTTC.

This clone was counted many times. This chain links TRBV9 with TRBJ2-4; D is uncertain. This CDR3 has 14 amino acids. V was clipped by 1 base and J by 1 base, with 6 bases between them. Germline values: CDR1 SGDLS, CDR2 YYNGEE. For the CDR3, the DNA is TGTGCCAGCAGCGTATATGGGGCCAAAAACATTCAGTACTTC. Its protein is CASSVYGAKNIQYF.

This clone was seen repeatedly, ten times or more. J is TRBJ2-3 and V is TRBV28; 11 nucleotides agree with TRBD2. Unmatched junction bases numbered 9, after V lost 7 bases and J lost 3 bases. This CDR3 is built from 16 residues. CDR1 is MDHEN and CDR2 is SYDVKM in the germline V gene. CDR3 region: CASMGWRLAGTDTQYF. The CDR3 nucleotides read TGTGCCAGCATGGGTTGGCGACTAGCGGGGACAGATACGCAGTATTTT. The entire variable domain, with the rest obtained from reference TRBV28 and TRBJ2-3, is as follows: DVKVTQSSRYLVKRTGEKVFLECVQDMDHENMFWYRQDPGLGLRLIYFSYDVKMKEKGDIPEGYSVSREKKERFSLILESASTNQTSMYLCASMGWRLAGTDTQYFGPGTRLTVL.

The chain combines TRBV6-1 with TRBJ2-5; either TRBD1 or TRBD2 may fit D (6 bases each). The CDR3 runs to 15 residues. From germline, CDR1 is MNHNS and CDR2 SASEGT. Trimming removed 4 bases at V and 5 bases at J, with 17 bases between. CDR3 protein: CASSGIRGLGETQYF. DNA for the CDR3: TGTGCCAGCAGTGGGATCCGGGGGCTAGGGGAGACCCAGTACTTC.

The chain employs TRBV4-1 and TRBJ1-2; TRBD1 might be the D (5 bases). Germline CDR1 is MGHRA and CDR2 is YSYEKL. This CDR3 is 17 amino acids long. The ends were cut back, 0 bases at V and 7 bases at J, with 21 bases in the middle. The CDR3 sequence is CASSQDRGTGGAAGYTF. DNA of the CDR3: TGCGCCAGCAGCCAAGATCGGGGGACGGGAGGGGCGGCTGGCTACACCTTC.

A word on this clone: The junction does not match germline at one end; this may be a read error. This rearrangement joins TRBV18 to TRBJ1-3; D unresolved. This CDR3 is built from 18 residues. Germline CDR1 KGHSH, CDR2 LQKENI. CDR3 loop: CARSPRQVQPGSGNTIYF. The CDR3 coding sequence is TGTGCCAGATCACCCCGGCAGGTTCAGCCCGGCTCTGGAAACACCATATATTTT. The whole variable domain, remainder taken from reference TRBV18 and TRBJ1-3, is NAGVMQNPRHLVRRRGQEARLRCSPMKGHSHVYWYRQLPEEGLKFMVYLQKENIIDESGMPKERFSAEFPKEGPSILRIQQVVRGDSAAYFCARSPRQVQPGSGNTIYFGEGSWLTVV.

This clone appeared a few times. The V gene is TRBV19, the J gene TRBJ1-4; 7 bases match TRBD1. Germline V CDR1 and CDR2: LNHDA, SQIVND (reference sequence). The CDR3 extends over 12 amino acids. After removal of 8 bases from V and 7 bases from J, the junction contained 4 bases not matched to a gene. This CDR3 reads CASAPGGEKLFF. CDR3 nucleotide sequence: TGTGCCAGTGCCCCAGGGGGTGAAAAACTGTTTTTT. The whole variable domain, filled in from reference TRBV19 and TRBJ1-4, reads DGGITQSPKYLFRKEGQNVTLSCEQNLNHDAMYWYRQDPGQGLRLIYYSQIVNDFQKGDIAEGYSVSREKKESFPLTVTSAQKNPTAFYLCASAPGGEKLFFGSGTQLSVL.

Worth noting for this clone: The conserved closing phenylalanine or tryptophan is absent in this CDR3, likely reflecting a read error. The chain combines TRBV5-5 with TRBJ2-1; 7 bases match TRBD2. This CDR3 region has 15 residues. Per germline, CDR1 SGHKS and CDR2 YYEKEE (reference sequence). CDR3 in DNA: TGTGTCAGCAGCTTGGGATTTGGACTAGTCAATGAGCAGTTCCTC. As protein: CVSSLGFGLVNEQFL.

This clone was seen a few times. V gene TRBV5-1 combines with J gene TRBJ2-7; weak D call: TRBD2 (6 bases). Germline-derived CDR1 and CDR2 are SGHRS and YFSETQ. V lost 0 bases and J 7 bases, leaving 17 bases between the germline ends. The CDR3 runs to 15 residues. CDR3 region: CASSLASTRAGEQYF. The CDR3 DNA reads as TGCGCCAGCAGCTTGGCGTCGACCCGGGCGGGGGAGCAGTACTTC.

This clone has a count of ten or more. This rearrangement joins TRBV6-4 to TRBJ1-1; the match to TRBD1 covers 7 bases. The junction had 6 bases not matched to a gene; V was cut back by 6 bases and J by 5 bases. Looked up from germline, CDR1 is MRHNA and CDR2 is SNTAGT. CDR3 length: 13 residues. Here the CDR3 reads CASRQGETTEAFF. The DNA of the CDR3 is TGTGCCAGCAGGCAGGGGGAAACGACTGAAGCTTTCTTT.

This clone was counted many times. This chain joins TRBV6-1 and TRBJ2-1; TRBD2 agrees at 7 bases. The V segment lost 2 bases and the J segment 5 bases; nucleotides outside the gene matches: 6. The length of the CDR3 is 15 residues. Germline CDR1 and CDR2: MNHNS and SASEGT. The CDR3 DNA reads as TGTGCCAGCAGTGAATGGGCTAGCGGACACAATGAGCAGTTCTTC. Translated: CASSEWASGHNEQFF.

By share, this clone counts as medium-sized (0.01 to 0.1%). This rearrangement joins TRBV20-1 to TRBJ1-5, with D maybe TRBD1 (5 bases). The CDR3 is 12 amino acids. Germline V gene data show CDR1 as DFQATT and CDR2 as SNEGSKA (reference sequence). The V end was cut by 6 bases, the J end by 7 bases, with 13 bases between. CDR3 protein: CSAIGGNQPQHF. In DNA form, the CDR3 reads TGCAGTGCCATTGGGGGGAACCAGCCCCAGCATTTT.

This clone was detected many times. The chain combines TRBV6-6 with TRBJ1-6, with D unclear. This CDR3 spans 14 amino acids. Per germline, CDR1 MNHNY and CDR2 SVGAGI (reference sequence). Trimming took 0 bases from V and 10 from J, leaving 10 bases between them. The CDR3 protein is CASSYSGHGSPLHF. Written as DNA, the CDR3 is TGTGCCAGCAGTTACTCAGGGCATGGATCACCCCTCCACTTT.

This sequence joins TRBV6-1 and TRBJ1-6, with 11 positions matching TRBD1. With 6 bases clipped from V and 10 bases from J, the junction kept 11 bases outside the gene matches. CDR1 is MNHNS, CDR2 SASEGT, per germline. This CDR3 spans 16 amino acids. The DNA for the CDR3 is TGTGCCAGCAGACCTGGGACAGGGGGACTCGGCTCACCCCTCCACTTT. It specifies CASRPGTGGLGSPLHF.

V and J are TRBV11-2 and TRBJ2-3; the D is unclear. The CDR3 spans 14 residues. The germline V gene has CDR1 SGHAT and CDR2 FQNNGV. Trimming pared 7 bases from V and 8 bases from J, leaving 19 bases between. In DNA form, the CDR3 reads TGTGCCAGCATCCTGGGTATAGCCAACGGTACGCAGTATTTT. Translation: CASILGIANGTQYF.

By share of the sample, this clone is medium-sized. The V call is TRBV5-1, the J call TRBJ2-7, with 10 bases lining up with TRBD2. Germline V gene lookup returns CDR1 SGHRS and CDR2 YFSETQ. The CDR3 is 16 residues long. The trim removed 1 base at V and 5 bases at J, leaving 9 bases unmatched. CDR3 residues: CASSLRPSGSVDEQYF. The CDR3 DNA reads TGCGCCAGCAGCTTGAGGCCTAGCGGGAGTGTCGACGAGCAGTACTTC.

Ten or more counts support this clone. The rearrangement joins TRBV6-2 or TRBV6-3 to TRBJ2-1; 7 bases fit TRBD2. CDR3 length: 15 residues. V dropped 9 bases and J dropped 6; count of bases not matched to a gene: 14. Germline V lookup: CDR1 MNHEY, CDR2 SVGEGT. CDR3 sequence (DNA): TGTGCCAGTATCACGCCGTGGGGGGGGAGCAATGAGCAGTTCTTC. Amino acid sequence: CASITPWGGSNEQFF.

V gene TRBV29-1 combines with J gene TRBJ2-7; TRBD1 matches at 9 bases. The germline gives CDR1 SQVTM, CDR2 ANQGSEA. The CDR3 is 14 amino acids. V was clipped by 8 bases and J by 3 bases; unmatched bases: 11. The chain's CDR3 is CSFGGTGGLYEQYF. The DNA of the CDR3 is TGCAGCTTTGGAGGCACAGGGGGCCTCTACGAGCAGTACTTC.

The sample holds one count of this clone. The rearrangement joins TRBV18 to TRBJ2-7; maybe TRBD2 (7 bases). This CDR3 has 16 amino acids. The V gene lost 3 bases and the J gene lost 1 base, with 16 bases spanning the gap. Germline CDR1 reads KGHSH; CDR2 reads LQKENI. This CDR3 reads CASSPISGGLSYEQYF. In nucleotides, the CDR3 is TGTGCCAGCTCACCTATCTCCGGGGGGCTATCCTACGAGCAGTACTTC.

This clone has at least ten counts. The CDR3 loop reads CASSLAVTGGASDTQYF. The CDR3 DNA follows: TGTGCCAGCAGCTTAGCCGTGACAGGGGGCGCCTCAGATACGCAGTATTTT. J is TRBJ2-3 and V is TRBV7-2; 10 positions match TRBD1. Germline V gene sequence: CDR1 SGHTA, CDR2 FQGNSA. CDR3 length: 17 amino acids. The junction had 7 bases not matched to a gene; V was cut back by 0 bases and J by 4 bases.

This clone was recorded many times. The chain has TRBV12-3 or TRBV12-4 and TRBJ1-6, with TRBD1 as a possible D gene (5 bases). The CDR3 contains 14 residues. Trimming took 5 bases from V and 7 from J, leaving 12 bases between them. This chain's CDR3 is CASSPGRLNSPLHF. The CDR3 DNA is TGTGCCAGCAGTCCGGGACGGCTAAATTCACCCCTCCACTTT.

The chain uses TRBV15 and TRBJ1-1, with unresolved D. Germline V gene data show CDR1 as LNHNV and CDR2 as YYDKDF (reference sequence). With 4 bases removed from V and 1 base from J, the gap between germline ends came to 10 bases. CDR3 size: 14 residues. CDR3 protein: CATSIENSNTEAFF. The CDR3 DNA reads TGTGCCACCAGCATTGAAAACTCGAACACTGAAGCTTTCTTT.

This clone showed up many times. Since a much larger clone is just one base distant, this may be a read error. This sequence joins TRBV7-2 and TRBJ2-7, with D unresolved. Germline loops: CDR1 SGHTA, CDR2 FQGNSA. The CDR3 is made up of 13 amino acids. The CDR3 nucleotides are TGTGCCAGCAGCTTAGGCCTCTCCTACGAGCCGTACTTC. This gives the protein CASSLGLSYEPYF. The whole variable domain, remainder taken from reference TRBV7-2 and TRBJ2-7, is GAGVSQSPSNKVTEKGKDVELRCDPISGHTALYWYRQSLGQGLEFLIYFQGNSAPDKSGLPSDRFSAERTGGSVSTLTIQRTQQEDSAVYLCASSLGLSYEPYFGPGTRLTVT.